Shown below are 11 T cell receptor beta chains from a single sample sequenced in a study of blood T cell repertoires in COVID-19. TCRdb keeps only in-frame clones here, not all; method: immunoSEQ multiplex PCR. The profile covers approximately 170,000 clones, with less than 80% appearing a single time and around 17% taken by the ten largest. The sequenced sample consisted of PBMCs or T cells enriched from blood (not recorded which). All receptors derive from a woman between 65 and 79 years old in a cohort exposed to, infected with or recovered from COVID-19 (not recorded which).

The chain recombines TRBV18 with TRBJ2-2, with D tentatively TRBD1 (6 bases). The ends were cut back, 3 bases at V and 7 bases at J, with 12 bases in the middle. From germline, CDR1 is KGHSH and CDR2 LQKENI. The CDR3 contains 14 residues. The CDR3: CASSPEQGGGELFF. The CDR3 DNA reads TGTGCCAGCTCACCGGAACAGGGCGGCGGGGAGCTGTTTTTT.

The V gene is TRBV11-3, the J gene TRBJ1-1; weak D call: TRBD1 (5 bases). Trimming removed 2 bases at V and 3 bases at J, with 10 bases between. Germline loops: CDR1 SGHNT, CDR2 YENEEA. CDR3 size: 14 residues. The CDR3 nucleotides are TGTGCCAGCAGCTTATTGGGGGAGGACACTGAAGCTTTCTTT. This translates into CASSLLGEDTEAFF.

The rearrangement uses TRBV6-5 and TRBJ1-6; D possibly corresponds to TRBD1 (6 bases). The CDR3 totals 15 residues. V dropped 4 bases and J dropped 2 bases, with 9 bases sitting between them. Germline CDR1 and CDR2: MNHEY and SVGAGI. CDR3: CASSFGGPYNSPLHF. The DNA of the CDR3 is TGTGCCAGCAGTTTCGGGGGGCCCTATAATTCACCCCTCCACTTT.

This chain joins TRBV23-1 and TRBJ2-1; possible D gene TRBD2, 6 bases. TRBV23-1 is noted as an ORF with a role that remains uncertain. The V end was cut by 2 bases, the J end by 0 bases, with 14 bases between. The CDR3 loop spans 17 amino acids. The CDR3 DNA is TGCGCCAGCAGTCAACAAATGGACTACCGCTCCTACAATGAGCAGTTCTTC. It yields the protein CASSQQMDYRSYNEQFF.

The CDR3: CASSFSSRTDTQYF. DNA for the CDR3: TGTGCCAGCAGCTTTTCTAGCCGCACAGATACGCAGTATTTT. The J gene is TRBJ2-3, the V gene TRBV7-8, with a weak D call TRBD2 (5 bases). Trimming shortened V by 3 bases and J by 1 base, and 8 bases separated the two germline ends. The CDR3 spans 14 residues. Germline V gene sequence: CDR1 SGHVS, CDR2 FQNEAQ.

The gene calls are TRBV5-1 and TRBJ1-2; possibly TRBD1 for D (5 bases). The germline V and J ends were trimmed by 0 bases and 2 bases, with 11 bases remaining between them. The CDR3 has 15 amino acids. In germline, CDR1 is SGHRS, CDR2 YFSETQ. As DNA, the CDR3 is TGCGCCAGCAGCTTGGTAGGGGCGGGAAACTATGGCTACACCTTC. Translation gives CASSLVGAGNYGYTF. Together with reference TRBV5-1 and TRBJ1-2, the CDR3 gives the full variable domain: KAGVTQTPRYLIKTRGQQVTLSCSPISGHRSVSWYQQTPGQGLQFLFEYFSETQRNKGNFPGRFSGRQFSNSRSEMNVSTLELGDSALYLCASSLVGAGNYGYTFGSGTRLTVV.

The chain combines TRBV5-6 with TRBJ1-5; 10 positions match TRBD1. Germline trimming cut 4 bases from V and 7 bases from J; bases unmatched to any gene: 8. Germline CDR1 is SGHDT and CDR2 is YYEEEE. The CDR3 consists of 15 residues. Written as DNA, the CDR3 is TGTGCCAGCAGCCGACAGGGGGCGCGGGGCCAGCCCCAGCATTTT. It translates to CASSRQGARGQPQHF.

The CDR3 bases are TGTGCCAGCAGCCGGGAGGTCCTCGGCTCCTACAATGAGCAGTTCTTC. Amino acids: CASSREVLGSYNEQFF. The V gene is TRBV28, the J gene TRBJ2-1; 7 bases match TRBD2. The germline V gene encodes CDR1 MDHEN and CDR2 SYDVKM. This CDR3 spans 16 amino acids. Unmatched junction bases numbered 8, after V lost 6 bases and J lost 0 bases. Using reference TRBV28 and TRBJ2-1 for the parts outside the CDR3, the full variable domain is DVKVTQSSRYLVKRTGEKVFLECVQDMDHENMFWYRQDPGLGLRLIYFSYDVKMKEKGDIPEGYSVSREKKERFSLILESASTNQTSMYLCASSREVLGSYNEQFFGPGTRLTVL.

The gene calls are TRBV7-3 and TRBJ2-1; possibly TRBD2 for D (6 bases). Trimming shortened V by 5 bases and J by 5 bases, and 10 bases separated the two germline ends. CDR1 SGHTA and CDR2 FQGTGA come from the germline V gene. CDR3 length: 13 amino acids. The CDR3 reads CASSLGTHNEQFF. The CDR3 nucleotides are TGTGCCAGCAGCCTCGGGACTCACAATGAGCAGTTCTTC. The full variable domain, its missing parts supplied by reference TRBV7-3 and TRBJ2-1, is GAGVSQTPSNKVTEKGKYVELRCDPISGHTALYWYRQSLGQGPEFLIYFQGTGAADDSGLPNDRFFAVRPEGSVSTLKIQRTERGDSAVYLCASSLGTHNEQFFGPGTRLTVL.

The chain recombines TRBV6-2 or TRBV6-3 with TRBJ1-5, with 8 positions matching TRBD1. The germline gives CDR1 MNHEY, CDR2 SVGEGT. The CDR3 runs to 16 residues. The ends lost 3 bases at V and 2 bases at J; junction bases unmatched: 6. The CDR3 DNA reads TGTGCCAGCAGTTATACCCCGGGACAGGGCAATCAGCCCCAGCATTTT. It is translated as CASSYTPGQGNQPQHF.

A few counts support this clone. The rearrangement links TRBV5-1 to TRBJ2-3; D remains ambiguous. CDR3 length: 13 residues. Germline CDR1 reads SGHRS; CDR2 reads YFSETQ. V gave up 4 bases and J gave up 4 bases, with 10 bases separating them. CDR3 DNA sequence: TGCGCCAGCAGCCCGAGTCCTTCAGATACGCAGTATTTT. This sequence encodes CASSPSPSDTQYF. Filled out from reference TRBV5-1 and TRBJ2-3, the complete variable domain reads KAGVTQTPRYLIKTRGQQVTLSCSPISGHRSVSWYQQTPGQGLQFLFEYFSETQRNKGNFPGRFSGRQFSNSRSEMNVSTLELGDSALYLCASSPSPSDTQYFGPGTRLTVL.